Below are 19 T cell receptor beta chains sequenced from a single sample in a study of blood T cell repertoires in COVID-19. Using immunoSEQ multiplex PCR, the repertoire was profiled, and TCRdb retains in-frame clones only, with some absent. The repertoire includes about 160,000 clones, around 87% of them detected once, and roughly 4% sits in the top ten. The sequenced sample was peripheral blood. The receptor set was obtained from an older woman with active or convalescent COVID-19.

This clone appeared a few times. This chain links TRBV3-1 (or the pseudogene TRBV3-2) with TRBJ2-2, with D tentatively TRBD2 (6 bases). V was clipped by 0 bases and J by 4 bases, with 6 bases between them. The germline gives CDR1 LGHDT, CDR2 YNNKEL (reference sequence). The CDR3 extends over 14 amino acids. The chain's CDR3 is CASSQDGGTGELFF. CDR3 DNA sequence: TGTGCCAGCAGCCAAGACGGGGGCACCGGGGAGCTGTTTTTT.

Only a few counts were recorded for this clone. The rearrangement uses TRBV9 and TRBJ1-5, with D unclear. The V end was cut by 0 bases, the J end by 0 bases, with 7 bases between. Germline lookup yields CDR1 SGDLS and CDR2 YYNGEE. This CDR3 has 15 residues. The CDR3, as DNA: TGTGCCAGCAGCGTAGACGGGGATAGCAATCAGCCCCAGCATTTT. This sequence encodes CASSVDGDSNQPQHF. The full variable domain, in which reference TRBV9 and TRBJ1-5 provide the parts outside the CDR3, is DSGVTQTPKHLITATGQRVTLRCSPRSGDLSVYWYQQSLDQGLQFLIQYYNGEERAKGNILERFSAQQFPDLHSELNLSSLELGDSALYFCASSVDGDSNQPQHFGDGTRLSIL.

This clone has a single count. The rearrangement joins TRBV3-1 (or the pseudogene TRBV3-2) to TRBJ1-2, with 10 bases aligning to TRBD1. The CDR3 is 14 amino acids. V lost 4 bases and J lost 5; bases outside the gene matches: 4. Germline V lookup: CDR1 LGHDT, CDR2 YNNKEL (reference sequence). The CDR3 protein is CASSPTGGGYGYTF. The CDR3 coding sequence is TGTGCCAGCAGCCCGACAGGGGGCGGATATGGCTACACCTTC.

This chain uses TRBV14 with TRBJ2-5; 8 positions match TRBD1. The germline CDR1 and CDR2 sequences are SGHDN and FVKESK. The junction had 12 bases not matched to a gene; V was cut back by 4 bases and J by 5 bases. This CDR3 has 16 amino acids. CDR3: CASSPTWTGRVETQYF. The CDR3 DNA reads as TGTGCCAGCAGCCCGACGTGGACAGGGCGTGTGGAGACCCAGTACTTC.

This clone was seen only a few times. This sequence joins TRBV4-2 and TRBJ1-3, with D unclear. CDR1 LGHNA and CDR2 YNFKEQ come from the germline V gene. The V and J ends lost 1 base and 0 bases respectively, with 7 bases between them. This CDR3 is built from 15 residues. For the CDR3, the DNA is TGTGCCAGCAGCCAAGGAACGAGCTCTGGAAACACCATATATTTT. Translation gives CASSQGTSSGNTIYF.

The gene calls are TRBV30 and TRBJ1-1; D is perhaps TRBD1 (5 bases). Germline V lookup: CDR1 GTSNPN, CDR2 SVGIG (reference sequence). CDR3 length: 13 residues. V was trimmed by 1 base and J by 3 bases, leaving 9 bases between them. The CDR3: CAWSEIGDTEAFF. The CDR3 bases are TGTGCCTGGAGTGAAATAGGGGACACTGAAGCTTTCTTT.

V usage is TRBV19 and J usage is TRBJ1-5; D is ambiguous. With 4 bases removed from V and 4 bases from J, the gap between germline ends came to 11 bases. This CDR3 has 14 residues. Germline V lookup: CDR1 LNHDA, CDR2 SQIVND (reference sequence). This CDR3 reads CASSTGELNQPQHF. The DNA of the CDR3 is TGTGCCAGTAGTACGGGAGAATTAAATCAGCCCCAGCATTTT. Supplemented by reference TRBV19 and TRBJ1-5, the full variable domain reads DGGITQSPKYLFRKEGQNVTLSCEQNLNHDAMYWYRQDPGQGLRLIYYSQIVNDFQKGDIAEGYSVSREKKESFPLTVTSAQKNPTAFYLCASSTGELNQPQHFGDGTRLSIL.

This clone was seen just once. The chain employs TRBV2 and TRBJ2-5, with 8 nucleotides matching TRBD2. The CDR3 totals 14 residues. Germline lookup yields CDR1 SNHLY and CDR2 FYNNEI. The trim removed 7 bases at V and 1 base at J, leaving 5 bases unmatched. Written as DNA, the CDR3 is TGTGCCAGCATTGCGGGGGGTCTCCAAGAGACCCAGTACTTC. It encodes CASIAGGLQETQYF.

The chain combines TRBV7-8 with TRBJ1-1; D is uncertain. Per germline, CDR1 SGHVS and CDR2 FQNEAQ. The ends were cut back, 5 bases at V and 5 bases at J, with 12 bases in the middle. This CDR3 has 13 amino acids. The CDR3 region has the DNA TGTGCCAGCAGCCAAGCAGGAGGAACTGAAGCTTTCTTT. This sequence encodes CASSQAGGTEAFF. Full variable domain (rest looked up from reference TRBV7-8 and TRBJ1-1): GAGVSQSPRYKVAKRGQDVALRCDPISGHVSLFWYQQALGQGPEFLTYFQNEAQLDKSGLPSDRFFAERPEGSVSTLKIQRTQQEDSAVYLCASSQAGGTEAFFGQGTRLTVV.

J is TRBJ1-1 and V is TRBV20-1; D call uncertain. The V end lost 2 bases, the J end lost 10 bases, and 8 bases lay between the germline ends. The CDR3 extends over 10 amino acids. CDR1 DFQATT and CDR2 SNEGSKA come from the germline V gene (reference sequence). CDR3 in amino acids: CSARSVVAFF. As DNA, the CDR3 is TGCAGTGCTAGATCGGTCGTAGCTTTCTTT.

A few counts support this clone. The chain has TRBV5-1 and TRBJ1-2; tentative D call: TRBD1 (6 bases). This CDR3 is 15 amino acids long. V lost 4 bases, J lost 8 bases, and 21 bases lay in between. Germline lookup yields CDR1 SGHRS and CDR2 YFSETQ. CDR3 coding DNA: TGCGCCAGCAGCCCCGGGGGGCGAGAAGGGTTCGGCTACACCTTC. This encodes CASSPGGREGFGYTF. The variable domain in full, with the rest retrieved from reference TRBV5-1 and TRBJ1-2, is KAGVTQTPRYLIKTRGQQVTLSCSPISGHRSVSWYQQTPGQGLQFLFEYFSETQRNKGNFPGRFSGRQFSNSRSEMNVSTLELGDSALYLCASSPGGREGFGYTFGSGTRLTVV.

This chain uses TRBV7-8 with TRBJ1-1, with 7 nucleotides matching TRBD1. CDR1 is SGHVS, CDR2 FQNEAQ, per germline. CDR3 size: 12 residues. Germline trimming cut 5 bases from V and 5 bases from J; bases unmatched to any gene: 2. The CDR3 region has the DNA TGTGCCAGCAGCCCAGGGGGGACTGAAGCTTTCTTT. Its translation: CASSPGGTEAFF.

Here the CDR3 DNA reads TGTGCCAGCAGCCATGGCAGGGGGCTCTCACCCCTCCACTTT. Translation gives CASSHGRGLSPLHF. This chain joins TRBV3-1 (or the pseudogene TRBV3-2) and TRBJ1-6; 8 bases are a match to TRBD1. The CDR3 has 14 amino acids. Per germline, CDR1 LGHDT and CDR2 YNNKEL (reference sequence). After removal of 3 bases from V and 10 bases from J, the junction contained 5 bases not matched to a gene.

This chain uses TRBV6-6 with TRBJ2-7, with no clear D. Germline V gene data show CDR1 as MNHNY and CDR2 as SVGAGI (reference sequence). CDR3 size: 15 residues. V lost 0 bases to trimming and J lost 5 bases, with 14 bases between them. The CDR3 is CASSYSETGTDEQYF. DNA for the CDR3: TGTGCCAGCAGTTACTCGGAGACTGGAACGGACGAGCAGTACTTC.

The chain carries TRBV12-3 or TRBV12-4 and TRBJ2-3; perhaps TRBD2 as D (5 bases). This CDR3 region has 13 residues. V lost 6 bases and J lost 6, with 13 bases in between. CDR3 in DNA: TGTGCCAGCAGCCTCGGAGGTTCGGATACGCAGTATTTT. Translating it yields CASSLGGSDTQYF.

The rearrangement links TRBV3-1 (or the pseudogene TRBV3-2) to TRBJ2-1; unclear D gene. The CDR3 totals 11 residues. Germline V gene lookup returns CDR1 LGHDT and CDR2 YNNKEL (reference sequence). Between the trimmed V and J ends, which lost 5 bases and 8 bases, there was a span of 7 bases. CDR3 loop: CASSDSYEQFF. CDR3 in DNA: TGTGCCAGCAGCGATAGCTATGAGCAGTTCTTC.

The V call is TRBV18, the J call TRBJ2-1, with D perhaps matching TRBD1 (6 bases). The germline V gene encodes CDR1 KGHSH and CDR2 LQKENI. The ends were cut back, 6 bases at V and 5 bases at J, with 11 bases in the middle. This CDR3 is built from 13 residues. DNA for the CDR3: TGTGCCAGCTCCGGACAGCCGGACAATGAGCAGTTCTTC. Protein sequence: CASSGQPDNEQFF.

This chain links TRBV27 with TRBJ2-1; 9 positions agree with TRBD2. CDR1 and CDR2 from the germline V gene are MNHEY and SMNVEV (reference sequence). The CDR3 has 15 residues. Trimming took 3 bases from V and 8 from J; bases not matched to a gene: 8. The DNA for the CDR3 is TGTGCCAGCAGTTTGGGGCGGGGGGGCCTAGATGAGCAGTTCTTC. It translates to CASSLGRGGLDEQFF.

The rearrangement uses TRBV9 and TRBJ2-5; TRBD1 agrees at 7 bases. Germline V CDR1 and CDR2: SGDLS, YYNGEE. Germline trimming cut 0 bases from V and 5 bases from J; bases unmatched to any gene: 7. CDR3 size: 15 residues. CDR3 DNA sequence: TGTGCCAGCAGCGTAGCCCCGGACAGGCGGGAGACCCAGTACTTC. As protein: CASSVAPDRRETQYF.